These 2 T cell receptor beta chains were all obtained from the same sample, sequenced in a study of OX40 agonist ivuxolimab in advanced cancers. Here immunoSEQ multiplex PCR was the method, and the copy in TCRdb shows in-frame clones only, minus some. The table includes 30,000 to 35,000 clones, 65% to 85% detected once. Here the sequenced sample was CD4+ or CD8+ T cells sorted from blood, taken in a trial of the OX40 agonist ivuxolimab. These receptor sequences come from an adult with an advanced solid tumor such as melanoma, head and neck, liver or kidney cancer.

The chain is built from TRBV7-2 and TRBJ1-1; 7 bases are shared with TRBD1. This CDR3 contains 15 residues. Germline CDR1 is SGHTA and CDR2 is FQGNSA. V lost 5 bases, J lost 0 bases, and 6 bases stayed unmatched. Here the CDR3 DNA reads TGTGCCAGCAGCCTCAGGGGGGTCATGAACACTGAAGCTTTCTTT. Residues: CASSLRGVMNTEAFF.

The chain is built from TRBV5-6 and TRBJ1-2, with D tentatively TRBD1 (6 bases). Germline V CDR1 and CDR2: SGHDT, YYEEEE. Trimming shortened V by 1 base and J by 6 bases, and 10 bases separated the two germline ends. The CDR3 spans 13 residues. As DNA, the CDR3 is TGTGCCAGCAGCTTGCAGGGGAACGATGGCTACACCTTC. Its translation: CASSLQGNDGYTF.